These 19 T cell receptor beta chains were all obtained from the same sample, sequenced in a study of molecular identifiers for immune sequencing clone quantification. Using its own MiXCR run on the PCR reads, TCRdb lists one record per CDR3 protein. Among fewer than 70,000 distinct CDR3 sequences listed, 15% to 20% were seen once. The sample consisted of naive CD8+ T cells from blood, with Jurkat cell RNA spiked in. Subset specified: FACS-sorted CD8+CD4-CCR7+CD45RA+ naive T cells. These TCRs come from a human donor in good health. Some libraries in this study had Jurkat cell RNA spiked in.

This clonotype was seen more than once but under ten times. The chain couples TRBV19 to TRBJ1-5; no definite D call. Germline lookup yields CDR1 LNHDA and CDR2 SQIVND (reference sequence). The CDR3 sequence is 16 residues long. V was clipped by 4 bases and J by 0 bases, with 13 bases between them. The CDR3 loop is CASSTIQDVSNQPQHF. The DNA for the CDR3 is TGTGCCAGTAGTACAATCCAGGACGTTAGCAATCAGCCCCAGCATTTT.

The sample holds many counts of this clonotype. The chain joins TRBV7-9 to TRBJ2-2; 8 bases fit TRBD1. CDR3 length: 14 amino acids. V shed 8 bases and J 7 bases; nucleotides not matched to a gene: 9. Germline CDR1 reads SEHNR; CDR2 reads FQNEAQ (reference sequence). The CDR3 reads CASSLGQADGELFF. DNA for the CDR3: TGTGCCAGCTCCTTGGGACAGGCTGACGGGGAGCTGTTTTTT. Drawing the rest from reference TRBV7-9 and TRBJ2-2, the complete variable domain is DTGVSQNPRHKITKRGQNVTFRCDPISEHNRLYWYRQTLGQGPEFLTYFQNEAQLEKSRLLSDRFSAERPKGSFSTLEIQRTEQGDSAMYLCASSLGQADGELFFGEGSRLTVL.

This clonotype was recorded at least ten times. The chain couples TRBV25-1 to TRBJ1-3; TRBD1 might be the D (6 bases). The V and J ends lost 4 bases and 4 bases respectively, with 29 bases between them. The germline gives CDR1 MGHDK, CDR2 SYGVNS. There are 20 residues in the CDR3. CDR3 residues: CASSAVIIADRTTSGNTIYF. For the CDR3, the DNA is TGTGCCAGCAGTGCCGTTATTATTGCCGACAGGACCACATCGGGAAACACCATATATTTT. Full variable domain (remainder filled in from reference TRBV25-1 and TRBJ1-3): EADIYQTPRYLVIGTGKKITLECSQTMGHDKMYWYQQDPGMELHLIHYSYGVNSTEKGDLSSESTVSRIRTEHFPLTLESARPSHTSQYLCASSAVIIADRTTSGNTIYFGEGSWLTVV.

This clonotype was observed many times. The V gene is TRBV5-6, the J gene TRBJ2-7; D possibly uses TRBD1 or TRBD2 (5 bases each). The CDR3 is made up of 14 amino acids. Trimming took 0 bases from V and 3 from J, leaving 10 bases between them. Germline V CDR1 and CDR2: SGHDT, YYEEEE. The CDR3 nucleotides read TGTGCCAGCAGCTTGGGAGGGACGGGCTACGAGCAGTACTTC. Translating gives CASSLGGTGYEQYF.

This clonotype was observed a few times. This sequence joins TRBV28 and TRBJ2-1, with unresolved D. The germline gives CDR1 MDHEN, CDR2 SYDVKM. This CDR3 has 12 residues. Trimming took off 2 bases at V and 10 bases at J, with 9 bases between the two ends. The CDR3 DNA reads as TGTGCCAGCAGTTTAGACGGGTTGGAGCAGTTCTTC. Residues: CASSLDGLEQFF.

This clonotype was observed a handful of times. A clone one base away is much larger, so this may be a read error. J is TRBJ2-7 and V is TRBV20-1; 8 bases are shared with TRBD2. This CDR3 has 15 residues. V lost 1 base, J lost 1 base, and 6 bases stayed unmatched. Germline V gene sequence: CDR1 DFQATT, CDR2 SNEGSKA (reference sequence). The CDR3 coding sequence is TGCAGTGCTAGAGGTTTAGCGGGAAGATCCTACGAGCAGTACTTC. Its protein is CSARGLAGRSYEQYF.

This clonotype was counted ten times or more. The V gene is TRBV2, the J gene TRBJ1-1, with no clear D. Germline V gene sequence: CDR1 SNHLY, CDR2 FYNNEI. The CDR3 consists of 13 residues. Trimming took off 4 bases at V and 7 bases at J, with 13 bases between the two ends. The CDR3 sequence: CASSAPGVDEAFF. In DNA form, the CDR3 reads TGTGCCAGCAGTGCCCCCGGGGTAGATGAAGCTTTCTTT.

This clonotype was found many times. V gene TRBV5-1 combines with J gene TRBJ2-7; 7 nucleotides match TRBD1. Germline-derived CDR1 and CDR2 are SGHRS and YFSETQ. Losses at the gene ends were 4 bases for V and 3 bases for J; bases not matched to a gene: 10. The CDR3 loop spans 15 amino acids. This CDR3 is CASSPSGTDFYEQYF. CDR3 DNA sequence: TGCGCCAGCAGCCCCTCGGGGACAGATTTCTACGAGCAGTACTTC.

Note on this clonotype: Since a much larger clone is just one base distant, this may be a read error. The chain employs TRBV3-1 and TRBJ2-1; D might be TRBD2 (5 bases). Germline assignment: CDR1 LGHDT and CDR2 YNNKEL (reference sequence). The CDR3 totals 14 residues. The CDR3 loop is CASSLHTSVNGQFF. CDR3 coding DNA: TGTGCCAGCAGCCTTCATACTAGTGTCAATGGGCAGTTCTTC.

The gene calls are TRBV27 and TRBJ2-7; D is possibly TRBD2 (5 bases). The V end lost 6 bases, the J end lost 2 bases, and 11 bases lay between the germline ends. The germline V gene has CDR1 MNHEY and CDR2 SMNVEV (reference sequence). This CDR3 has 13 residues. Written as DNA, the CDR3 is TGTGCCAGCAGGGGTACTAGTACCTACGAGCAGTACTTC. Translated, it gives CASRGTSTYEQYF.

In its sample, this clonotype was seen many times. This chain links TRBV6-2 or TRBV6-3 with TRBJ2-3; the match to TRBD2 covers 7 bases. The ends lost 5 bases at V and 6 bases at J; junction bases unmatched: 11. The CDR3 consists of 15 residues. CDR1 is MNHEY, CDR2 SVGEGT, per germline. The CDR3 DNA reads TGTGCCAGCAGTCTTGGGACTACCCCGGGTGATACGCAGTATTTT. Translated: CASSLGTTPGDTQYF.

This clonotype was detected many times. V is TRBV12-3 or TRBV12-4 and J is TRBJ2-1, with 8 bases matching TRBD2. V lost 1 base, J lost 9 bases, and 5 bases stayed unmatched. The CDR3 is 14 amino acids. The CDR3 nucleotides read TGTGCCAGCAGTTTAGGGAGCGGGAGTAGTGAGCAGTTCTTC. Translating gives CASSLGSGSSEQFF.

At least ten counts were recorded for this clonotype. This chain connects TRBV28 to TRBJ1-1; 9 nucleotides line up with TRBD1. In germline, CDR1 is MDHEN, CDR2 SYDVKM. Trimming at V came to 4 bases and at J to 3 bases, leaving 3 bases not matched to a gene. The CDR3 has 14 amino acids. The CDR3 loop is CASSYRGRDTEAFF. The CDR3 coding sequence is TGTGCCAGCAGTTACAGGGGGCGCGACACTGAAGCTTTCTTT.

Concerning this clonotype: Given a much more abundant clone one base away, this may be a read error. The chain combines TRBV7-9 with TRBJ2-2, with D possibly being TRBD2 (6 bases). This CDR3 contains 18 residues. The germline gives CDR1 SEHNR, CDR2 FQNEAQ (reference sequence). The CDR3 protein is CASSASLGGGANTGELLF. CDR3 nucleotide sequence: TGTGCCAGCAGCGCCTCCCTCGGGGGAGGCGCGAACACCGGGGAGCTGCTTTTT.

This clonotype was seen a few times. The rearrangement uses TRBV28 and TRBJ2-1, with D tentatively TRBD1 (5 bases). V was pared by 5 bases and J by 9 bases, with 11 bases between. The CDR3 contains 12 residues. Germline V CDR1 and CDR2: MDHEN, SYDVKM. The CDR3 loop reads CASSASGIEQFF. CDR3 DNA: TGTGCCAGCAGTGCCTCAGGGATTGAGCAGTTCTTC.

This clonotype was observed a single time. The junction differs from germline at one of its ends, possibly a read error. The chain links TRBV28 to TRBJ2-1; tentative D call: TRBD1 (6 bases). This CDR3 contains 14 residues. Germline V gene sequence: CDR1 MDHEN, CDR2 SYDVKM. Here the CDR3 DNA reads TGTGCCAGCAGGAAATGGCAGGGGATGAATGAGCAGCTCTTC. It translates to CASRKWQGMNEQLF.

This clonotype was recorded many times. The chain links TRBV9 to TRBJ2-3, with TRBD1 as a possible D gene (5 bases). This CDR3 is 15 amino acids long. Looked up from germline, CDR1 is SGDLS and CDR2 is YYNGEE. V lost 3 bases and J 4 bases, leaving 15 bases between the germline ends. The CDR3, as DNA: TGTGCCAGCAGCGGGTTTGACAGCCGCGCAGATACGCAGTATTTT. Protein product: CASSGFDSRADTQYF. Based on the CDR3 plus reference TRBV9 and TRBJ2-3, the full variable domain is DSGVTQTPKHLITATGQRVTLRCSPRSGDLSVYWYQQSLDQGLQFLIQYYNGEERAKGNILERFSAQQFPDLHSELNLSSLELGDSALYFCASSGFDSRADTQYFGPGTRLTVL.

This chain connects TRBV6-2 or TRBV6-3 to TRBJ2-7, with 7 positions matching TRBD2. The germline V gene has CDR1 MNHEY and CDR2 SVGEGT. The CDR3 is made up of 14 amino acids. Losses at the gene ends were 4 bases for V and 4 bases for J; bases not matched to a gene: 7. The DNA of the CDR3 is TGTGCCAGCAGTTTAGGCGGGAGTGCGTACGAGCAGTACTTC. Translated: CASSLGGSAYEQYF.

This chain links TRBV27 with TRBJ2-7; 8 nucleotides agree with TRBD1. The CDR3 has 14 amino acids. CDR1 and CDR2 from the germline V gene are MNHEY and SMNVEV (reference sequence). The V segment lost 7 bases and the J segment 5 bases; nucleotides outside the gene matches: 10. CDR3: CASTSGTGLDEQYF. The CDR3 nucleotides are TGTGCCAGCACCTCCGGGACAGGATTGGACGAGCAGTACTTC.